Listed here are 30 T cell receptor beta chains from one sample, sequenced in a study of cytomegalovirus exposure and HLA in healthy donors (TCRdb year 2017). Preparation of the library involved the immunoSEQ multiplex PCR assay. The multiplex PCR relied on a mix of 60 forward primers for TCR Vbeta segments and 13 reverse primers for TCR Jbeta segments. TCRdb mirrors the immuneACCESS table, restricted to in-frame sequences. Some clones are absent from its copies; in checked studies, under half trace to an unresolved V gene, and the reason for the others is unknown. This sample lists 120,000 to 150,000 clones; more than 80% were detected once. The ten largest clones represent more than 3.5% of the sample. The sequencing sample was made of PBMCs. These receptors were taken from a middle-aged woman in good health and CMV-seropositive.

The chain links TRBV5-1 to TRBJ1-2; D remains unclear. Between the trimmed V and J ends, which lost 0 bases and 2 bases, there was a span of 8 bases. Germline-derived CDR1 and CDR2 are SGHRS and YFSETQ. The CDR3 length is 14 residues. The CDR3 nucleotides are TGCGCCAGCAGCTTGGATGAGGGAAACTATGGCTACACCTTC. Its protein is CASSLDEGNYGYTF.

This chain connects TRBV29-1 to TRBJ2-7, with 8 bases lining up with TRBD2. The CDR3 is made up of 12 amino acids. The V and J ends lost 5 bases and 2 bases, in that order; junction bases with no gene match: 2. Germline V gene lookup returns CDR1 SQVTM and CDR2 ANQGSEA. The CDR3: CSVSGGPYEQYF. The CDR3 DNA follows: TGCAGCGTTAGCGGGGGCCCCTACGAGCAGTACTTC.

The genes are TRBV9 and TRBJ2-5; D is unresolved. The V gene lost 1 base and the J gene lost 7 bases, with 11 bases spanning the gap. Germline-derived CDR1 and CDR2 are SGDLS and YYNGEE. This CDR3 is built from 13 residues. The CDR3 spells CASSVQEYGTQYF. The CDR3 region has the DNA TGTGCCAGCAGCGTACAGGAATACGGGACCCAGTACTTC.

V is TRBV7-6 and J is TRBJ1-1, with 7 nucleotides matching TRBD1. V dropped 5 bases and J dropped 7; count of bases not matched to a gene: 4. The germline gives CDR1 SGHVS, CDR2 FNYEAQ. This CDR3 has 12 amino acids. DNA for the CDR3: TGTGCCAGCAGCATGGACAGGCTTGAAGCTTTCTTT. Translated: CASSMDRLEAFF. Filled out from reference TRBV7-6 and TRBJ1-1, the complete variable domain reads GAGVSQSPRYKVTKRGQDVALRCDPISGHVSLYWYRQALGQGPEFLTYFNYEAQQDKSGLPNDRFSAERPEGSISTLTIQRTEQRDSAMYRCASSMDRLEAFFGQGTRLTVV.

The gene calls are TRBV7-2 and TRBJ2-7, with 9 bases identical to TRBD2. Germline lookup yields CDR1 SGHTA and CDR2 FQGNSA. V was pared by 7 bases and J by 6 bases, with 25 bases of the junction left unmatched. The CDR3 runs to 19 residues. The CDR3 DNA reads TGTGCCAGCACCAAAGACATTAGGCAGCTATGGCGGGGGGGCGGCGAGCAGTACTTC. It encodes CASTKDIRQLWRGGGEQYF.

This chain links TRBV27 with TRBJ1-4; D is unclear. The CDR3 covers 14 residues. The germline V and J ends were trimmed by 7 bases and 4 bases, with 13 bases remaining between them. Germline assignment: CDR1 MNHEY and CDR2 SMNVEV (reference sequence). The CDR3 reads CASMAVRRNEKLFF. In nucleotides, the CDR3 is TGTGCCAGCATGGCGGTTCGTCGTAATGAAAAACTGTTTTTT.

The chain employs TRBV18 and TRBJ2-7; the D gene is possibly TRBD2 (6 bases). The germline V and J ends were trimmed by 4 bases and 1 base, with 11 bases remaining between them. In germline, CDR1 is KGHSH, CDR2 LQKENI. The CDR3 covers 14 residues. In DNA form, the CDR3 reads TGTGCCAGCTCACTCCGGGACTTATCCTACGAGCAGTACTTC. This gives the protein CASSLRDLSYEQYF.

This rearrangement joins TRBV27 to TRBJ1-5, with D possibly being TRBD1 (5 bases). The CDR3 runs to 13 residues. The germline gives CDR1 MNHEY, CDR2 SMNVEV (reference sequence). Trimming cost V 6 bases and J 7 bases, with 13 bases left between them. Here the CDR3 reads CASSSGAGQPQHF. The DNA for the CDR3 is TGTGCCAGCAGCTCTGGTGCAGGGCAGCCCCAGCATTTT.

V gene TRBV7-8 combines with J gene TRBJ1-5, with TRBD1 as a possible D gene (5 bases). Germline CDR1 and CDR2: SGHVS and FQNEAQ. The CDR3 contains 15 residues. V was pared by 2 bases and J by 1 base, with 9 bases between. The CDR3 is CASSLRGPSNQPQHF. CDR3 bases: TGTGCCAGCAGCTTAAGGGGCCCAAGCAATCAGCCCCAGCATTTT.

The chain joins TRBV16 to TRBJ2-7; 10 bases match TRBD1. The CDR3 has 17 amino acids. Germline CDR1 and CDR2: KGHSY and FQNENV. V was pared by 2 bases and J by 6 bases, with 13 bases of the junction left unmatched. The CDR3 here is CASSQTGGGTGASEQYF. DNA of the CDR3: TGTGCCAGCAGCCAAACGGGTGGGGGGACAGGGGCCTCCGAGCAGTACTTC.

This clone is a singleton in its sample. The CDR3 is CASSGQGWSNQPQHF. The CDR3 nucleotides are TGTGCCAGCAGTGGACAGGGTTGGAGCAATCAGCCCCAGCATTTT. The chain carries TRBV6-1 and TRBJ1-5, with 7 bases that match TRBD1. J lost 1 base, V lost 4 bases, and 4 bases had no gene match. Germline assignment: CDR1 MNHNS and CDR2 SASEGT. The CDR3 extends over 15 amino acids.

The chain uses TRBV6-5 and TRBJ1-1, with D possibly being TRBD1 (6 bases). The CDR3 consists of 14 residues. The V end was cut by 4 bases, the J end by 2 bases, with 11 bases between. Germline assignment: CDR1 MNHEY and CDR2 SVGAGI. Here the CDR3 reads CASSSDRKNTEAFF. For the CDR3, the DNA is TGTGCCAGCAGTTCCGACAGGAAAAACACTGAAGCTTTCTTT.

This clone turned up a few times. V is TRBV15 and J is TRBJ2-3, with 7 bases aligning to TRBD1. This CDR3 comprises 15 residues. Germline V gene data show CDR1 as LNHNV and CDR2 as YYDKDF (reference sequence). The V and J ends lost 1 base and 0 bases, in that order; junction bases with no gene match: 1. For the CDR3, the DNA is TGTGCCACCAGCAGAGGACAGGGCAGCACAGATACGCAGTATTTT. Translated, it gives CATSRGQGSTDTQYF. The full variable domain, its missing parts supplied by reference TRBV15 and TRBJ2-3, is DAMVIQNPRYQVTQFGKPVTLSCSQTLNHNVMYWYQQKSSQAPKLLFHYYDKDFNNEADTPDNFQSRRPNTSFCFLDIRSPGLGDTAMYLCATSRGQGSTDTQYFGPGTRLTVL.

This chain uses TRBV5-1 with TRBJ2-1, with unresolved D. The CDR3 covers 14 residues. V was pared by 1 base and J by 8 bases, with 13 bases between. Germline loops: CDR1 SGHRS, CDR2 YFSETQ. In DNA form, the CDR3 reads TGCGCCAGCAGCTTGCCCACCCTGGCGGATGAGCAGTTCTTC. As protein: CASSLPTLADEQFF.

The chain couples TRBV5-1 to TRBJ2-7; 10 bases fit TRBD1. V lost 4 bases and J lost 4; bases outside the gene matches: 8. Germline CDR1 reads SGHRS; CDR2 reads YFSETQ. The CDR3 contains 15 residues. CDR3 in DNA: TGCGCCAGCAGCGGCTCGACAGGGGGCTCTTACGAGCAGTACTTC. Its protein is CASSGSTGGSYEQYF.

The rearrangement uses TRBV2 and TRBJ2-3; D perhaps matches TRBD2 (6 bases). V lost 8 bases, J lost 1 base, and 16 bases lay in between. The CDR3 loop spans 15 amino acids. The germline gives CDR1 SNHLY, CDR2 FYNNEI. Here the CDR3 reads CASGNGGWGTDTQYF. CDR3 nucleotide sequence: TGTGCCAGCGGGAACGGAGGGTGGGGCACAGATACGCAGTATTTT.

V and J are TRBV6-5 and TRBJ2-2, with D possibly being TRBD2 (5 bases). Germline CDR1 MNHEY, CDR2 SVGAGI. With 2 bases removed from V and 1 base from J, the gap between germline ends came to 5 bases. CDR3 size: 14 residues. CDR3 loop: CASSYGRNTGELFF. The CDR3 DNA sequence: TGTGCCAGCAGTTACGGGAGGAACACCGGGGAGCTGTTTTTT.

This chain uses TRBV10-2 with TRBJ2-3; 7 bases map to TRBD2. The germline V gene has CDR1 WSHSY and CDR2 SAAADI. The CDR3 covers 12 residues. Trimming took 8 bases from V and 5 from J; bases not matched to a gene: 4. The CDR3 loop reads CASRAGKDTQYF. CDR3 sequence (DNA): TGCGCCAGCCGAGCGGGGAAAGATACGCAGTATTTT.

This sequence joins TRBV7-2 and TRBJ2-5; D possibly corresponds to TRBD2 (5 bases). Trimming left V 3 bases short and J 5 bases short, with 10 bases between. The V gene's germline CDR1 is SGHTA and CDR2 FQGNSA. The CDR3 sequence is 13 residues long. This CDR3 is CASSFTSMETQYF. Here the CDR3 DNA reads TGTGCCAGCAGCTTTACTAGTATGGAGACCCAGTACTTC.

This clone was seen once. The chain has TRBV5-1 and TRBJ2-6; the D is unclear. Trimming removed 4 bases at V and 1 base at J, with 12 bases between. This CDR3 has 16 residues. Germline V lookup: CDR1 SGHRS, CDR2 YFSETQ. CDR3 region: CASSPGSLSGANVLTF. As DNA, the CDR3 is TGCGCCAGCAGCCCCGGTAGCTTATCTGGGGCCAACGTCCTGACTTTC.

The chain couples TRBV5-4 to TRBJ2-7; TRBD2 aligns across 9 bases. The length of the CDR3 is 14 residues. The V gene's germline CDR1 is SGHNT and CDR2 YYREEE (reference sequence). With V trimmed by 0 bases and J by 3 bases, 1 base remained unmatched. CDR3 bases: TGTGCCAGCAGCTTGGGACTAGCGGTCTACGAGCAGTACTTC. Translated: CASSLGLAVYEQYF.

This clone appeared once. The chain recombines TRBV28 with TRBJ1-1; no firm D call. Germline CDR1 is MDHEN and CDR2 is SYDVKM. The length of the CDR3 is 14 residues. The V gene lost 1 base and the J gene lost 4 bases, with 10 bases spanning the gap. CDR3 region: CASSLFWSGTEAFF. The CDR3 nucleotides read TGTGCCAGCAGTTTATTTTGGAGCGGCACTGAAGCTTTCTTT.

The chain joins TRBV27 to TRBJ2-3, with 7 bases identical to TRBD1. Germline V CDR1 and CDR2: MNHEY, SMNVEV (reference sequence). The junction had 11 bases not matched to a gene; V was cut back by 3 bases and J by 5 bases. The CDR3 totals 16 residues. CDR3 bases: TGTGCCAGCAGTTTTTTGAGGACAGGCCTTAGAGATACGCAGTATTTT. Its translation is CASSFLRTGLRDTQYF.

Regarding this clone: One junction end disagrees with the germline gene, perhaps due to a read error. The rearrangement links TRBV15 to TRBJ2-2; a possible D gene is TRBD1 (5 bases). This CDR3 has 15 residues. CDR1 and CDR2 (germline): LNHNV, YYDKDF (reference sequence). The CDR3 DNA sequence: TGTGCCACCGGCAGAGTAAGGGGTAGAACCGGGGAGCTGTTTTTT. It is translated as CATGRVRGRTGELFF.

This chain links TRBV2 with TRBJ2-2, with TRBD2 matching over 8 bases. V shed 6 bases and J 6 bases; nucleotides not matched to a gene: 12. This CDR3 spans 16 amino acids. CDR1 is SNHLY, CDR2 FYNNEI, per germline. The CDR3 is CASRESPSGPPGELFF. As DNA, the CDR3 is TGTGCCAGCAGGGAGAGCCCTAGCGGGCCCCCCGGGGAGCTGTTTTTT. The whole variable domain, remainder taken from reference TRBV2 and TRBJ2-2, is EPEVTQTPSHQVTQMGQEVILRCVPISNHLYFYWYRQILGQKVEFLVSFYNNEISEKSEIFDDQFSVERPDGSNFTLKIRSTKLEDSAMYFCASRESPSGPPGELFFGEGSRLTVL.

This clone showed up just a few times. This chain joins TRBV6-4 and TRBJ1-1; a weak D match, TRBD1 (6 bases). The length of the CDR3 is 14 residues. From germline, CDR1 is MRHNA and CDR2 SNTAGT. Trimming cost V 2 bases and J 4 bases, with 11 bases left between them. CDR3 sequence reads: CASSDGGPSTEAFF. In DNA, the CDR3 is TGTGCCAGCAGTGACGGGGGCCCGAGCACTGAAGCTTTCTTT.

V and J are TRBV30 and TRBJ1-5; D possibly corresponds to TRBD1 (6 bases). CDR3 length: 15 residues. CDR1 is GTSNPN and CDR2 is SVGIG in the germline V gene (reference sequence). V lost 1 base and J 2 bases, leaving 12 bases between the germline ends. CDR3 DNA: TGTGCCTGGAGTGAGGGGGACGGCCGCAATCAGCCCCAGCATTTT. Translating gives CAWSEGDGRNQPQHF. Looking up the rest from reference TRBV30 and TRBJ1-5 gives the full variable domain: SQTIHQWPATLVQPVGSPLSLECTVEGTSNPNLYWYRQAAGRGLQLLFYSVGIGQISSEVPQNLSASRPQDRQFILSSKKLLLSDSGFYLCAWSEGDGRNQPQHFGDGTRLSIL.

On this clone: The junction does not match germline at one end; this may be a read error. The chain recombines TRBV7-9 with TRBJ2-7, with D tentatively TRBD1 (5 bases). This CDR3 comprises 16 residues. Germline CDR1 reads SEHNR; CDR2 reads FQNEAQ (reference sequence). CDR3 bases: TGTTCCAGCAGCTTTTCCCCCCAGACAGTCTCCTACGAGCAGTACTTC. Translation: CSSSFSPQTVSYEQYF.

The chain couples TRBV6-5 to TRBJ2-7; 7 bases fit TRBD1. The germline gives CDR1 MNHEY, CDR2 SVGAGI. The junction had 5 bases not matched to a gene; V was cut back by 0 bases and J by 3 bases. This CDR3 is built from 15 residues. In DNA form, the CDR3 reads TGTGCCAGCAGTTACTCCCGGGACAGCCACTACGAGCAGTACTTC. Its protein is CASSYSRDSHYEQYF.

This rearrangement joins TRBV30 to TRBJ2-5; TRBD2 matches 12 bases. The J call may not be correct, given that the DNA end is closer to TRBJ2-7. The CDR3 totals 15 residues. The germline V gene encodes CDR1 GTSNPN and CDR2 SVGIG (reference sequence). In nucleotides, the CDR3 is TGTGCCTGGAGAAAAGGACTAGCGGGGAACTACGAGCAGTACTTC. Translation: CAWRKGLAGNYEQYF.